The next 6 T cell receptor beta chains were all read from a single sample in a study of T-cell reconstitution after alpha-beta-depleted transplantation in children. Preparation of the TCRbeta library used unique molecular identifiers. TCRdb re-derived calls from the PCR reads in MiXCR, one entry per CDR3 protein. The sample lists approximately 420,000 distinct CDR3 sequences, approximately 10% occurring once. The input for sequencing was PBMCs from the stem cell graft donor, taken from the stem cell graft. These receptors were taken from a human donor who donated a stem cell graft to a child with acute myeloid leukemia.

The CDR3 sequence: CSARDTSGSVDTQYF. For the CDR3, the DNA is TGCAGTGCTAGAGATACTAGCGGGAGTGTAGATACGCAGTATTTT. The rearrangement links TRBV20-1 to TRBJ2-3, with 11 bases aligning to TRBD2. Trimming took 0 bases from V and 5 from J; bases not matched to a gene: 4. This CDR3 is built from 15 residues. Germline V gene data show CDR1 as DFQATT and CDR2 as SNEGSKA (reference sequence).

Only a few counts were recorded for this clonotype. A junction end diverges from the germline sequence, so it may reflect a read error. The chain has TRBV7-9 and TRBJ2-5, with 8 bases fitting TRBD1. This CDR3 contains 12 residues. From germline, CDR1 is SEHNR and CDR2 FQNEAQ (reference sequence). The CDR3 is CASSLRQGAATF. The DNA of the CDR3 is TGTGCCAGCAGCTTACGTCAGGGGGCAGCTACGTTC.

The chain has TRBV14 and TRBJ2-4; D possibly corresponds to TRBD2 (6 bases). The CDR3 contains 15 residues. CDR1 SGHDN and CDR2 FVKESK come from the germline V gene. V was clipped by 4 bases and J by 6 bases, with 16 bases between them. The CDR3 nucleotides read TGTGCCAGCAGCCTTGCGCGGGGTGTCGGAAACATTCAGTACTTC. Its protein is CASSLARGVGNIQYF.

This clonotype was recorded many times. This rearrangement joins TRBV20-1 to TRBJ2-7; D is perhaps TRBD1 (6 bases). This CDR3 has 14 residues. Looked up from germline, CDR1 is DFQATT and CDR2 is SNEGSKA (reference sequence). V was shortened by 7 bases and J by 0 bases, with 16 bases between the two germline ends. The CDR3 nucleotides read TGCAGTGTTATCCCGGACAGTAGCTCCTACGAGCAGTACTTC. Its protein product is CSVIPDSSSYEQYF.

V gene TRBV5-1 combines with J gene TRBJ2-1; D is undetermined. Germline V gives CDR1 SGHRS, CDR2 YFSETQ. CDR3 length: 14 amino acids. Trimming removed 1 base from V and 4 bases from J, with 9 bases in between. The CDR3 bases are TGCGCCAGCAGCTTGCAGGTTAGGTACAATGAGCAGTTCTTC. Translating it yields CASSLQVRYNEQFF.

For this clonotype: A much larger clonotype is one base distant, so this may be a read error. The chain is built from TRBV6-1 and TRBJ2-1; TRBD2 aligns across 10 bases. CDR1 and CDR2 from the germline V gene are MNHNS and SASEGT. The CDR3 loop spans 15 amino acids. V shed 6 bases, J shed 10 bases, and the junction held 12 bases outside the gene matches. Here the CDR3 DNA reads TGTGCCAGCAGCCGTACTAGCGGGGATTGGCGGGAGCAGTTCTTC. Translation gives CASSRTSGDWREQFF.